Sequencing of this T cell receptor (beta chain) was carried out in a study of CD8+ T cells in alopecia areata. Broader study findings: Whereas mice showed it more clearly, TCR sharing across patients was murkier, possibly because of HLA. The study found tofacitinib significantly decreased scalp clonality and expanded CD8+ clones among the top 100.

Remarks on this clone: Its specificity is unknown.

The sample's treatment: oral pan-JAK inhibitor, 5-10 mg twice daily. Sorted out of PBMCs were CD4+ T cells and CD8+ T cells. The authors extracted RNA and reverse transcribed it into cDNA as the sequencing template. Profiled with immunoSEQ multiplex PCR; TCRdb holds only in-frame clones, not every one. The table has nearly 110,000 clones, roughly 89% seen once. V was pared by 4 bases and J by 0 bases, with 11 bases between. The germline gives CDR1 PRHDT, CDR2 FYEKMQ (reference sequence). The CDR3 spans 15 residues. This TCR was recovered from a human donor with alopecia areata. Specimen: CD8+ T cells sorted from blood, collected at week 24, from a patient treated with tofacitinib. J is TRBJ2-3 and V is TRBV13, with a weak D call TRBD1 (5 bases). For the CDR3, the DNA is TGTGCCAGCAGCTCGGACACTCATAGCACAGATACGCAGTATTTT. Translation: CASSSDTHSTDTQYF.